Listed below are T cell receptor beta chains from one sample, sequenced in a study of T cell responses to AZD1222 COVID-19 vaccine. Here immunoSEQ multiplex PCR was the method, and the copy in TCRdb shows in-frame clones only, minus some. The sample has about 100,000 clones, about 89% seen once. This material consisted of peripheral blood, taken 28 days after the second AZD1222 dose. The receptors come from an adult who received the AZD1222 COVID-19 vaccine. Both conserved end residues are part of each CDR3. The D gene is left open where the match is weak. The listing skips clone size in some rows; elsewhere it reads once, few, many or a size class.

>.|TRBD2|TRBV9|TRBJ2-1
TGTGCCAGCAGCGTCGAACCCCGGTCGAGCGGGGGGCCTTACAATGAGCAGTTCTTC
CASSVEPRSSGGPYNEQFF
>.|.|TRBV13|TRBJ1-2
TGTGCCAGCAGCCCTCAATCCAGAGGGAGGGACGGCTACACCTTC
CASSPQSRGRDGYTF
>.|TRBD1|TRBV7-6|TRBJ2-2
TGTGCCAGCAGCTTAGGGCAGGGGGCGAGTACCGGGGAGCTGTTTTTT
CASSLGQGASTGELFF
>.|.|TRBV29-1|TRBJ2-1
TGCAGCGCCCCTACAGGGTCCTACAATGAGCAGTTCTTC
CSAPTGSYNEQFF
>.|.|TRBV5-4|TRBJ2-1
TGTGCCAGCAGCCCTCCCCGCGGTTCTTTCTATGAGCAGTTCTTC
CASSPPRGSFYEQFF
>.|.|TRBV19|TRBJ1-5
TGTGCCAGTAGTCTCTATTACACCGGGCAGGGCCATAGCAATCAGCCCCAGCATTTT
CASSLYYTGQGHSNQPQHF
>.|TRBD1|TRBV29-1|TRBJ1-2
TGCAGCGTTGAGACGATGGACAGGGTTGGTGGCTACACCTTC
CSVETMDRVGGYTF
>.|TRBD2|TRBV9|TRBJ2-1
TGTGCCAGCAGCGCTCGACTAGCGGGGGTGAATGAGCAGTTCTTC
CASSARLAGVNEQFF
>.|TRBD1|TRBV29-1|TRBJ1-6
TGCAGCGTCACCGACAGGGTTGGGTCACCCCTCCACTTT
CSVTDRVGSPLHF
>.|.|TRBV18|TRBJ2-7
TGTGCCAGCTCACCAGAGCGGAAGGCCTCCTACGAGCAGTACTTC
CASSPERKASYEQYF
>few|.|TRBV28|TRBJ1-2
TGTGCCAGCAGGCGAACGGCAGGAGGGGGCTACACCTTC
CASRRTAGGGYTF
>.|TRBD2|TRBV30|TRBJ2-6
TGTGCCTGGAGTGTAGTGGGAGGGTCTGGGGCCAACGTCCTGACTTTC
CAWSVVGGSGANVLTF
>.|.|TRBV6-5|TRBJ2-4
TGTGCCAGCAGCTCCCGCCGGGGGCAGGACATTCAGTACTTC
CASSSRRGQDIQYF
>few|.|TRBV19|TRBJ1-4
TGTGCCAGTAGTAGGACAGTTACAACTAATGAAAAACTGTTTTTT
CASSRTVTTNEKLFF
>.|TRBD2|TRBV19|TRBJ2-7
TGTGCCAGTAGTCCCCGGGGGGGCTTGGACGAGCAGTACTTC
CASSPRGGLDEQYF
>.|.|TRBV6-5|TRBJ1-5
TGTGCCAGCAGTCCCCGAGGGGCCCGGCAGCCCCAGCATTTT
CASSPRGARQPQHF
>.|TRBD1|TRBV6-6|TRBJ1-1
TGTGCCAGCAGAACCGGGACAGGGGCCCCCCTCAGTAGAGCTTTCTTT
CASRTGTGAPLSRAFF
>.|.|TRBV21-1|TRBJ2-5
TGTGCCAGCAGTAATGACAGGGTGAAAGAGACCCAGTACTTC
CASSNDRVKETQYF
>.|.|TRBV6-1|TRBJ1-6
TGTGCCAGCAGTGATAACAGGATACTAAGTTCACCCCTCCACTTT
CASSDNRILSSPLHF
>.|.|TRBV7-8|TRBJ2-5
TGTGCCAGCAGCTGGTTGGGGGAGACCCAGTACTTC
CASSWLGETQYF
>.|.|TRBV9|TRBJ2-7
TGTGCCAGCAGCGTGGCTGGGACATCTTTATACGAGCAGTACTTC
CASSVAGTSLYEQYF
>.|.|TRBV14|TRBJ1-6
TGTGCCAGCAGCCAAGAACGAGACGGAAGCTCCTATAATTCACCCCTCCACTTT
CASSQERDGSSYNSPLHF
>.|.|TRBV6-5|TRBJ2-7
TGTGCCAGCAGTTACTTCGGCAGGGGGGCCTCCTACGAGCAGTACTTC
CASSYFGRGASYEQYF
>.|.|TRBV11-2|TRBJ2-3
TGTGCCAGCAGCTATAGTAGCACAGATACGCAGTATTTT
CASSYSSTDTQYF
>.|.|TRBV5-5|TRBJ2-7
TGTGCCAGCAGCCAGACAGCCTCCTACGAGCAGTACTTC
CASSQTASYEQYF
>.|.|TRBV28|TRBJ2-1
TGTGCCAGCAGTTCCCGGACAGTGCATGTGAACAATGAGCAGTTCTTC
CASSSRTVHVNNEQFF
>.|TRBD2|TRBV4-2|TRBJ2-1
TGTGCCAGCAGCCAGTACTGGAGCGGGAGGCTCCAGGATGAGCAGTTCTTC
CASSQYWSGRLQDEQFF
>.|.|TRBV5-4|TRBJ2-7
TGTGCCAGCAGCTTGGCTACAGGGAGTCCCTCCTACGAGCAGTACTTC
CASSLATGSPSYEQYF
>.|TRBD1|TRBV19|TRBJ1-5
TGTGCCAGTAGTACCCGGACAGGGTTTGGCAATCAGCCCCAGCATTTT
CASSTRTGFGNQPQHF
>.|.|TRBV6-5|TRBJ1-5
TGTGCCAGCAGTTATTGGGGAGTAGGGGATCAGCCCCAGCATTTT
CASSYWGVGDQPQHF
>.|TRBD1|TRBV19|TRBJ1-5
TGTGCCAGCACTCGGACAGGCCCTCGGAATCAGCCCCAGCATTTT
CASTRTGPRNQPQHF
>.|TRBD2|TRBV30|TRBJ2-1
TGTGCCTGGCAACCAGAGTCAGGACTAGCGAGCAATGAGCAGTTCTTC
CAWQPESGLASNEQFF
>once|.|TRBV5-5|TRBJ1-1
TGTGCCAGCAGCTTGGGGACACCGGTTACTGAAGCTTTCTTT
CASSLGTPVTEAFF
>.|.|TRBV27|TRBJ1-6
TGTGCCAGCAGTTTATCACGGTCGCCCTTCGGGAATTCACCCCTCCACTTT
CASSLSRSPFGNSPLHF
>.|TRBD1|TRBV24-1|TRBJ1-1
TGTGCCACCAGTGGCGGGACAGGGAGGACTTTCTTT
CATSGGTGRTFF
>.|.|TRBV27|TRBJ1-4
TGTGCCAGCAGTTCCCAGGGTATTAGGGAAAAACTGTTTTTT
CASSSQGIREKLFF
>.|.|TRBV2|TRBJ1-1
TGTGCCAGCAGTGAACGGACACCTACAGCTTTCTTT
CASSERTPTAFF
>.|TRBD1|TRBV28|TRBJ1-2
TGTGCCAGCAGTTTACCGGACAGGGGCCAAAACTATGGCTACACCTTC
CASSLPDRGQNYGYTF
>.|.|TRBV7-8|TRBJ2-2
TGTGCCAGCAGCCGACAGAGAGCGAACACCGGGGAGCTGTTTTTT
CASSRQRANTGELFF
>.|.|TRBV20-1|TRBJ1-2
TGCAGTGCTAGCTACGGCCCCCACTACACCTTC
CSASYGPHYTF
>once|.|TRBV7-9|TRBJ1-2
TGTGCCAGCAGCAATGACGAGATCTATGGCTACACCTTC
CASSNDEIYGYTF
>.|TRBD1|TRBV25-1|TRBJ2-2
TGTGCCAGCAGTGATCCCAGGGGGCTGGCCGGGGAGCTGTTTTTT
CASSDPRGLAGELFF
>.|.|TRBV28|TRBJ2-1
TGTGCCAGCCGGGATTACAATGAGCAGTTCTTC
CASRDYNEQFF
>.|.|TRBV5-4|TRBJ2-7
TGTGCCAGCAGCTTGTCAGGACAGACCTACGAGCAGTACTTC
CASSLSGQTYEQYF
>.|TRBD2|TRBV5-4|TRBJ2-5
TGTGCCAGCAGCAGCGGACTAGAGAAGCAAGAGACCCAGTACTTC
CASSSGLEKQETQYF
>.|TRBD1|TRBV9|TRBJ2-7
TGTGCCAGCAGCGCCGCCCCCAGGGGGTCTAGCGAGCAGTACTTC
CASSAAPRGSSEQYF
>.|.|TRBV3-1/TRBV3-2|TRBJ2-2
TGTGCCAGCAGCCAGTACTACACCGGGGAGCTGTTTTTT
CASSQYYTGELFF
>.|TRBD2|TRBV7-8|TRBJ2-3
TGTGCCAGCAGGGAAAGCGGGAGGGCCTTAATAGATACGCAGTATTTT
CASRESGRALIDTQYF
>.|TRBD2|TRBV5-1|TRBJ2-1
TGCGCCAGCAGCTTAGTACTAGCGGGGGGTGCAAATGAGCAGTTCTTC
CASSLVLAGGANEQFF
>.|.|TRBV12-3/TRBV12-4|TRBJ2-7
TGTGCCAGCTCCAGGTACCCCTCCGAGCAGTACTTC
CASSRYPSEQYF
>.|TRBD1|TRBV5-8|TRBJ2-2
TGTGCCAGCAGCTGGGCAGTCGGACAGGGGCAGAACGGGGAGCTGTTTTTT
CASSWAVGQGQNGELFF
>.|.|TRBV5-6|TRBJ1-1
TGTGCCAGCAGCCAATTATTGGAGACTGAAGCTTTCTTT
CASSQLLETEAFF
>.|.|TRBV28|TRBJ1-1
TGTGCCAGCAGTTTATTAACGCAGGCCCAAGCTTTCTTT
CASSLLTQAQAFF